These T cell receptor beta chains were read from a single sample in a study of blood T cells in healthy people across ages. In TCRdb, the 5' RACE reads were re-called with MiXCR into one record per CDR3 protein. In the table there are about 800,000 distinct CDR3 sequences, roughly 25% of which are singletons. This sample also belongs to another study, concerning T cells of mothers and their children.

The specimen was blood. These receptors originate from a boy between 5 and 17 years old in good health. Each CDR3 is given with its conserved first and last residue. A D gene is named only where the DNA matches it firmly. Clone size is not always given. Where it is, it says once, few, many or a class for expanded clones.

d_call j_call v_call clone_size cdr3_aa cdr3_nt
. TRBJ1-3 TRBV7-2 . CASSLSQALATRRNTIYF TGTGCCAGCAGCTTATCCCAGGCTCTGGCTACTCGTAGAAACACCATATATTTT
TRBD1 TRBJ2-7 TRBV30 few CAWADRAYEQYF TGTGCCTGGGCCGACAGGGCCTACGAGCAGTACTTC
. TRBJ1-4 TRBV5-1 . CASSSGSGEKLFF TGCGCCAGCAGCTCGGGTTCGGGGGAAAAACTGTTTTTT
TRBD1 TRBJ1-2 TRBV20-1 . CSWDRVDYGYTF TGCAGTTGGGACAGGGTGGACTATGGCTACACCTTC
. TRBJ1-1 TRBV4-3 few CASSQEGGREAFF TGCGCCAGCAGCCAAGAGGGGGGCCGAGAAGCTTTCTTT
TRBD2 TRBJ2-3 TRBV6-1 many CASSSQAGGIDTQYF TGTGCCAGCAGTTCCCAAGCGGGAGGAATAGATACGCAGTATTTT
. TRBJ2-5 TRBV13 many CASSPRRVQETQYF TGTGCCAGCAGCCCTAGGAGGGTCCAAGAGACCCAGTACTTC
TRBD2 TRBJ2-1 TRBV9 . CASSDRRLATYEQFF TGTGCCAGCAGCGATCGTAGACTAGCGACGTATGAGCAGTTCTTC
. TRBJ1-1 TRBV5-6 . CASRLRITMNTEAFF TGTGCCAGCAGGCTCAGGATCACTATGAACACTGAAGCTTTCTTT
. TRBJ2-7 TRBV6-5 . CASSGARTHYEQYF TGTGCCAGCAGCGGCGCCCGGACGCACTACGAGCAGTACTTC
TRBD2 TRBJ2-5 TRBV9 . CASSGRGAGTRETQYF TGTGCCAGCAGCGGAAGAGGAGCGGGAACCCGGGAGACCCAGTACTTC
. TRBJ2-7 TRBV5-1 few CASSLDPGMTVQQYF TGCGCCAGCAGCTTGGATCCGGGAATGACTGTACAGCAGTACTTC
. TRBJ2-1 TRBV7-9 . CASSRLLDYNEQFF TGTGCCAGCAGCCGCCTTTTGGACTACAATGAGCAGTTCTTC
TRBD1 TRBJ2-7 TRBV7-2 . CASSPGQGSYGQYF TGTGCCAGCAGCCCGGGACAGGGGTCCTACGGGCAGTACTTC
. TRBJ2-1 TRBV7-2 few CASSQDGARNEQFF TGTGCCAGCAGCCAGGACGGTGCCCGGAATGAGCAGTTCTTC
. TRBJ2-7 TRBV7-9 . CASSDRDKAYEQYF TGTGCCAGCAGCGACCGGGACAAAGCCTACGAGCAGTACTTC
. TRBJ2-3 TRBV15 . CATKGEPSSTDTQYF TGTGCCACCAAGGGTGAGCCTTCTAGCACAGATACGCAGTATTTT
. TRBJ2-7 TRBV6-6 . CASSYGGSSSSYEQYF TGTGCCAGCAGTTACGGGGGCAGCTCCAGCTCCTACGAGCAGTACTTC
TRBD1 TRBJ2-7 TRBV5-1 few CASSTGTAFTYEQYF TGCGCCAGCAGCACCGGGACAGCGTTTACCTACGAGCAGTACTTC
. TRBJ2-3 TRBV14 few CASSTLRDRSGGTQYF TGTGCCAGCAGTACCTTAAGGGACAGATCCGGGGGGACGCAGTATTTT
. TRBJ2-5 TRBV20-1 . CSARDLGRPKETQYF TGCAGTGCTAGAGATCTGGGCAGACCTAAAGAGACCCAGTACTTC
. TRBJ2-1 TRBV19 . CASSMGVAWSDEQFF TGTGCCAGTAGTATGGGGGTAGCGTGGAGCGATGAGCAGTTCTTC
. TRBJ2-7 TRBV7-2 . CASSTGGERYF TGCGCCAGCAGTACCGGAGGGGAGCGGTACTTC
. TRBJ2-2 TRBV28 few CASSLMRLNTGELFF TGTGCCAGCAGTTTAATGCGGTTGAACACCGGGGAGCTGTTTTTT
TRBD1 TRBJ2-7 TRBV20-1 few CSAKTGGKYEQYF TGCAGTGCGAAGACAGGGGGCAAGTACGAGCAGTACTTC
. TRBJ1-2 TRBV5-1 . CASSLEADGYTF TGCGCCAGCAGCTTGGAGGCGGATGGCTACACCTTC
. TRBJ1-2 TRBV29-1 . CSVETTPDGYTF TGTAGCGTTGAGACAACCCCCGATGGCTACACCTTC
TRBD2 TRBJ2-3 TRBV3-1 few CASSRSGRGGTDTQYF TGTGCCAGCAGCCGATCAGGGCGGGGGGGCACAGATACGCAGTATTTT
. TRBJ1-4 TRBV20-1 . CSARRAGLGANEKLFF TGCAGTGCCCGACGGGCAGGGTTAGGGGCTAATGAAAAACTGTTTTTT
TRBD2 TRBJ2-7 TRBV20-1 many CSGEDTSGAYEQYF TGCAGTGGGGAAGATACGAGCGGGGCCTACGAGCAGTACTTC
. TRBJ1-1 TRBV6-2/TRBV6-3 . CASSSALNTEAFF TGTGCCAGCAGTTCCGCCTTGAACACTGAAGCTTTCTTT
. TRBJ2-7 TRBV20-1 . CSARDPAEAYEQYF TGCAGTGCTAGAGATCCGGCAGAAGCCTACGAGCAGTACTTC
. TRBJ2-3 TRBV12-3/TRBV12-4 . CASSFVGTDTQYF TGTGCCAGCAGTTTTGTGGGAACAGATACGCAGTATTTT
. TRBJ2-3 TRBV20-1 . CSARGVDTQYF TGCAGTGCTAGAGGTGTAGATACGCAGTATTTT
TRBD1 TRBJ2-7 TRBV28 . CASSLLGQGAPGSYEQYF TGTGCCAGCAGTTTATTGGGACAGGGGGCGCCGGGCTCCTACGAGCAGTACTTC
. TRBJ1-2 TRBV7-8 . CASSSHGAGYGYTF TGTGCCAGCAGCTCCCATGGGGCAGGCTATGGCTACACCTTC
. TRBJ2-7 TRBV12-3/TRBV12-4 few CASSPREFYEQYF TGTGCCAGCAGTCCACGGGAGTTCTACGAGCAGTACTTC
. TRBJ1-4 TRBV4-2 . CASSPDVRSATNEKLFF TGTGCCAGCAGCCCGGACGTTAGGTCTGCAACTAATGAAAAACTGTTTTTT
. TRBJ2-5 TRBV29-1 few CSGDVFQETQYF TGCAGCGGAGACGTCTTCCAAGAGACCCAGTACTTC
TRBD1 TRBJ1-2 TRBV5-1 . CASSFYAGTGYGYTF TGCGCCAGCAGCTTTTACGCCGGGACAGGGTATGGCTACACCTTC
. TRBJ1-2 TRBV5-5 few CASSPGEFYGYTF TGTGCCAGCAGCCCCGGTGAATTCTATGGCTACACCTTC
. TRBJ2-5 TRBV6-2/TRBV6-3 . CASSYLSTRTQETQYF TGTGCCAGCAGTTACCTATCGACTAGAACCCAAGAGACCCAGTACTTC
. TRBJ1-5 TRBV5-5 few CASSWATGGQPQHF TGTGCCAGCAGCTGGGCGACAGGAGGGCAGCCCCAGCATTTT
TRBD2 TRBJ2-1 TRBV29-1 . CSAGVGGGNNEQFF TGCAGCGCGGGGGTCGGCGGGGGGAACAATGAGCAGTTCTTC
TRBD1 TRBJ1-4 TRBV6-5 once CASSYSSNRGNEKLFF TGTGCCAGCAGTTACTCGAGTAACAGGGGTAATGAAAAACTGTTTTTT
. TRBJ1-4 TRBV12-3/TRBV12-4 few CASSSVVGEKLFF TGTGCCAGCAGTTCCGTGGTTGGGGAAAAACTGTTTTTT
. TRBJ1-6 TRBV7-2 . CASSLVGDSPLHF TGTGCCAGCAGCTTAGTAGGGGATTCACCCCTCCACTTT
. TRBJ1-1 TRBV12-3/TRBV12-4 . CASSLGVNLAFF TGTGCCAGCAGTTTGGGGGTCAATCTGGCTTTCTTT
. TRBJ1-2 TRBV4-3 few CASSQDRSESNYGYTF TGCGCCAGCAGCCAAGATAGGTCAGAATCTAACTATGGCTACACCTTC
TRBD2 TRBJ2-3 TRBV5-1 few CASSSLAGGVDTQYF TGCGCCAGCAGCTCCCTAGCGGGGGGTGTAGATACGCAGTATTTT
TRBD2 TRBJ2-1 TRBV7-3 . CASSASGLSYNEQFF TGTGCCAGCAGCGCTAGCGGGCTATCCTACAATGAGCAGTTCTTC
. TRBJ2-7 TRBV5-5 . CASSFALKAMVFDEQYF TGTGCCAGCAGCTTTGCGTTAAAGGCAATGGTATTCGACGAGCAGTACTTC
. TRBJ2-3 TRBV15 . CATSSDRTDTQYF TGTGCCACCAGCAGCGACCGCACAGATACGCAGTATTTT
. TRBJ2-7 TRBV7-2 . CASTRTVGTLTYEQYF TGTGCCAGCACCCGCACAGTAGGGACTCTTACCTACGAGCAGTACTTC
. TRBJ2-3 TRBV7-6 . CASSDGPALRGDTQYF TGTGCCAGCAGTGACGGCCCGGCCTTACGAGGAGATACGCAGTATTTT
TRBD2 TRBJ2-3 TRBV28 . CASSLGGGAADTQYF TGTGCCAGCAGTTTAGGCGGGGGGGCCGCAGATACGCAGTATTTT
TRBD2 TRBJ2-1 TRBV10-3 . CAVGLAGQRSYNEQFF TGTGCCGTAGGCCTAGCGGGACAACGCTCCTACAATGAGCAGTTCTTC
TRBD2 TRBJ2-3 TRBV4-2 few CASSQAGTSGRTDTQYF TGTGCCAGCAGCCAGGCCGGGACTAGCGGGAGAACAGATACGCAGTATTTT
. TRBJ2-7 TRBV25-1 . CASSEYAFRGNSYEQYF TGTGCCAGCAGTGAATATGCATTCAGGGGAAACTCATACGAGCAGTACTTC